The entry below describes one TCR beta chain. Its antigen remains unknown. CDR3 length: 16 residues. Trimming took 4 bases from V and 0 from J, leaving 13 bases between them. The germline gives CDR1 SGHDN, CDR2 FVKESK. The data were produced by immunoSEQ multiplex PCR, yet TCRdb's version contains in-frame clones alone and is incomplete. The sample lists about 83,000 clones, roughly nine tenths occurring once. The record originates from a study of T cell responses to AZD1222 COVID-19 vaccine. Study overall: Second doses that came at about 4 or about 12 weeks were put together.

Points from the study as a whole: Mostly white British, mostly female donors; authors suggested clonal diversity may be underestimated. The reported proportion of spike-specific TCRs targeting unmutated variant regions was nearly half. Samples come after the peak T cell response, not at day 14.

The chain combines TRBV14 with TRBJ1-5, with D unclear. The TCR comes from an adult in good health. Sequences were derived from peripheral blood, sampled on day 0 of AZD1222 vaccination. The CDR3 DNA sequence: TGTGCCAGCAGCCCACCAACAGTCTATAGCAATCAGCCCCAGCATTTT. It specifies CASSPPTVYSNQPQHF. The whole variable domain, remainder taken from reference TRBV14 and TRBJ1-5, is EAGVTQFPSHSVIEKGQTVTLRCDPISGHDNLYWYRRVMGKEIKFLLHFVKESKQDESGMPNNRFLAERTGGTYSTLKVQPAELEDSGVYFCASSPPTVYSNQPQHFGDGTRLSIL.